This is a list of T cell receptor beta chains from one sample in a study of blood T cells in healthy people across ages. MiXCR was run by TCRdb on the 5' RACE reads, yielding one entry per CDR3 protein. The sample has about 800,000 distinct CDR3 sequences, 58% seen once. Sample: blood. The receptors were sampled from a man aged 25 to 40 in good health. CDR3s include the opening cysteine and the closing phenylalanine or tryptophan. Fields, in order: V gene, clone size, J gene, D gene, CDR3 protein, CDR3 DNA. A D gene is named only where the DNA matches it firmly. Size is omitted from some rows. Given values are once, few, many or a class for expanded clones.

>TRBV6-5|.|TRBJ2-5|.
CASSYNHGETQYF
TGTGCCAGCAGTTATAATCACGGGGAGACCCAGTACTTC
>TRBV29-1|.|TRBJ1-1|.
CSARMGTNTEAFF
TGCAGCGCCAGAATGGGGACGAACACTGAAGCTTTCTTT
>TRBV7-8|.|TRBJ1-5|TRBD1
CASSGTTGFSQPQHF
TGTGCCAGCAGCGGCACGACAGGGTTCAGTCAGCCCCAGCATTTT
>TRBV9|few|TRBJ2-1|TRBD1
CASSLAGTGVGEQFF
TGTGCCAGCAGCCTGGCCGGGACAGGGGTAGGTGAGCAGTTCTTC
>TRBV7-3|.|TRBJ2-5|TRBD2
CASSLGAGVYF
TGTGCCAGCAGCTTAGGAGCGGGGGTGTACTTC
>TRBV12-3/TRBV12-4|.|TRBJ1-2|TRBD1
CASRGDRERGYGYTF
TGTGCCAGCAGGGGGGACAGGGAGCGGGGCTATGGCTACACCTTC
>TRBV27|.|TRBJ1-4|.
CASSIARGEKLFF
TGTGCCAGCAGTATCGCAAGAGGGGAAAAACTGTTTTTT
>TRBV5-1|.|TRBJ1-2|.
CASSVQTNYGYTF
TGCGCCAGCAGCGTCCAAACTAACTATGGCTACACCTTC
>TRBV29-1|.|TRBJ2-1|TRBD2
CSVKTSGGPNEQFF
TGCAGCGTTAAAACTAGCGGGGGACCCAATGAGCAGTTCTTC
>TRBV14|few|TRBJ2-7|TRBD2
CASSQVTGGYLSYNEQYF
TGTGCCAGCAGCCAAGTGACCGGGGGGTACCTTTCCTACAATGAGCAGTACTTC
>TRBV5-1|.|TRBJ2-3|TRBD1
CASKVRAAGGITDTQYF
TGCGCCAGCAAAGTCCGGGCGGCAGGGGGAATCACAGATACGCAGTATTTT
>TRBV28|.|TRBJ2-1|TRBD1
CASSLPGTGLIGSYNEQFF
TGTGCCAGCAGTTTACCCGGGACAGGCTTGATAGGCTCTTACAATGAGCAGTTCTTC
>TRBV10-2|.|TRBJ2-5|.
CASSERRGDWETQYF
TGCGCCAGCAGTGAGAGAAGAGGAGACTGGGAGACCCAGTACTTC
>TRBV5-1|.|TRBJ2-5|TRBD1
CASSLQGSEETQYF
TGCGCCAGCAGCTTACAGGGGTCAGAAGAGACCCAGTACTTC
>TRBV24-1|.|TRBJ2-7|.
CASHYEQYF
TGTGCCTCCCACTACGAGCAGTACTTC
>TRBV28|.|TRBJ1-2|.
CASSFRLMGNYGYTF
TGTGCCAGCAGTTTTCGACTAATGGGGAACTATGGCTACACCTTC
>TRBV4-3|.|TRBJ2-3|TRBD2
CASSQGREEEDTQYF
TGCGCCAGCAGCCAAGGGCGGGAGGAAGAAGATACGCAGTATTTT
>TRBV7-6|few|TRBJ2-2|.
CASSSRLRGRATGELFF
TGTGCCAGCAGCTCACGCCTCCGTGGCAGGGCCACCGGGGAGCTGTTTTTT
>TRBV12-5|few|TRBJ2-5|.
CASEGLEETQYF
TGTGCTAGTGAAGGGTTGGAGGAGACCCAGTACTTC
>TRBV7-9|.|TRBJ2-7|.
CASSSYLDEQYF
TGTGCCAGCAGCTCATACCTCGACGAGCAGTACTTC
>TRBV7-2|.|TRBJ2-3|TRBD2
CASIRSGTPYTQYF
TGTGCCAGCATCAGGAGCGGGACTCCCTACACGCAGTATTTT
>TRBV4-1|.|TRBJ2-7|TRBD1
CASSQVQGEYEQYF
TGCGCCAGCAGCCAAGTCCAGGGGGAGTACGAGCAGTACTTC
>TRBV6-1|many|TRBJ2-5|TRBD2
CASSQLPGLAPPTQYF
TGTGCCAGCAGCCAGCTTCCGGGACTAGCGCCTCCGACCCAGTACTTC
>TRBV11-2|.|TRBJ2-6|.
CATGRGANVLTF
TGTGCCACTGGCCGTGGGGCCAACGTCCTGACTTTC
>TRBV28|.|TRBJ2-1|.
CASSFKGREQFF
TGTGCCAGCAGTTTTAAGGGCCGTGAGCAGTTCTTC
>TRBV5-1|.|TRBJ2-1|TRBD2
CASSLTSGVNEQFF
TGCGCCAGCAGCTTAACTAGCGGTGTCAATGAGCAGTTCTTC
>TRBV11-2|once|TRBJ2-1|TRBD2
CASSTGLAGLSYNEQFF
TGTGCCAGCAGCACCGGACTAGCGGGGCTCTCCTACAATGAGCAGTTCTTC
>TRBV2|.|TRBJ2-7|.
CASNSKGPYEQYF
TGTGCCAGCAATAGCAAGGGCCCATACGAGCAGTACTTC
>TRBV6-1|.|TRBJ2-1|TRBD2
CASRDDRGAGGFYNEQFF
TGTGCCAGCAGGGACGACAGGGGAGCGGGAGGGTTTTACAATGAGCAGTTCTTC
>TRBV7-8|.|TRBJ2-5|TRBD2
CASMTREGNQETQYF
TGTGCCAGCATGACTCGGGAGGGAAACCAAGAGACCCAGTACTTC
>TRBV20-1|few|TRBJ2-7|TRBD2
CSAQKLAGIFDEQYF
TGCAGTGCCCAAAAACTAGCGGGAATATTCGACGAGCAGTACTTC
>TRBV11-2|.|TRBJ2-3|.
CASSLTLARTDTQYF
TGTGCCAGCAGCTTAACGCTAGCCCGCACAGATACGCAGTATTTT
>TRBV12-3/TRBV12-4|few|TRBJ2-5|TRBD1
CASCPEQGLQETQYF
TGTGCCAGCTGCCCAGAACAGGGGCTCCAAGAGACCCAGTACTTC
>TRBV10-2|.|TRBJ2-7|TRBD2
CASSGLADLYEQYF
TGCGCCAGCAGCGGACTAGCGGACCTCTACGAGCAGTACTTC
>TRBV6-5|few|TRBJ2-1|TRBD2
CASSSGTSGSWEQFF
TGTGCCAGCAGCTCCGGGACTAGCGGGAGTTGGGAGCAGTTCTTC
>TRBV4-2|few|TRBJ2-1|.
CASSQGFEQFF
TGTGCCAGCAGCCAAGGATTTGAGCAGTTCTTC
>TRBV6-1|few|TRBJ2-3|.
CASSRIADTQYF
TGTGCCAGCAGCAGGATAGCAGATACGCAGTATTTT
>TRBV20-1|.|TRBJ2-3|.
CSQDFPPDTQYF
TGCAGTCAGGACTTCCCGCCAGATACGCAGTATTTT
>TRBV6-1|.|TRBJ1-1|TRBD1
CASSEESGGAFGNTEAFF
TGTGCCAGCAGTGAAGAGTCAGGGGGCGCTTTTGGGAACACTGAAGCTTTCTTT
>TRBV30|.|TRBJ2-6|.
CAWSVPRTGANVLTF
TGTGCCTGGAGTGTACCAAGGACCGGGGCCAACGTCCTGACTTTC
>TRBV29-1|.|TRBJ1-1|.
CSVEGRENTEAFF
TGCAGCGTTGAGGGCAGGGAGAACACTGAAGCTTTCTTT
>TRBV4-1|.|TRBJ2-7|.
CASSQDVRGYEQYF
TGCGCCAGCAGCCAAGATGTCAGGGGTTACGAGCAGTACTTC
>TRBV7-2|.|TRBJ1-5|TRBD1
CASSPRTGSNQPQHF
TGTGCCAGCAGCCCCCGGACAGGGAGCAATCAGCCCCAGCATTTT
>TRBV4-2|.|TRBJ2-5|.
CASSQVIVETQYF
TGTGCCAGCAGCCAAGTTATAGTAGAGACCCAGTACTTC
>TRBV5-6|.|TRBJ2-7|.
CASIQSWGGSYEQYF
TGTGCCAGCATCCAGAGTTGGGGAGGTTCGTACGAGCAGTACTTC
>TRBV21-1|many|TRBJ2-3|.
CASASGADNTDTQYF
TGTGCCAGCGCTTCAGGGGCGGATAACACAGATACGCAGTATTTT
>TRBV6-5|.|TRBJ2-2|.
CASWNTGELFF
TGTGCCAGCTGGAACACCGGGGAGCTGTTTTTT
>TRBV7-9|.|TRBJ2-7|.
CASRTSGGTYEQYF
TGTGCCAGCAGAACCTCCGGCGGTACCTACGAGCAGTACTTC
>TRBV4-3|few|TRBJ2-7|TRBD1
CASSPAGTGGYEQYF
TGCGCCAGCAGCCCAGCCGGGACAGGGGGTTACGAGCAGTACTTC
>TRBV20-1|once|TRBJ2-1|TRBD2
CSAPTGLAFADEQFF
TGCAGTGCTCCAACCGGACTAGCATTTGCGGATGAGCAGTTCTTC
>TRBV12-3/TRBV12-4|.|TRBJ1-2|.
CASSLVQSSGYTF
TGTGCCAGCAGTTTGGTACAGTCTAGCGGCTACACCTTC
>TRBV20-1|few|TRBJ2-5|.
CSARADQGETQYF
TGCAGTGCTAGGGCGGACCAAGGAGAGACCCAGTACTTC
>TRBV18|once|TRBJ2-1|TRBD2
CASSPGGLAVGYEQFF
TGTGCCAGCTCACCAGGGGGACTAGCGGTTGGTTATGAGCAGTTCTTC